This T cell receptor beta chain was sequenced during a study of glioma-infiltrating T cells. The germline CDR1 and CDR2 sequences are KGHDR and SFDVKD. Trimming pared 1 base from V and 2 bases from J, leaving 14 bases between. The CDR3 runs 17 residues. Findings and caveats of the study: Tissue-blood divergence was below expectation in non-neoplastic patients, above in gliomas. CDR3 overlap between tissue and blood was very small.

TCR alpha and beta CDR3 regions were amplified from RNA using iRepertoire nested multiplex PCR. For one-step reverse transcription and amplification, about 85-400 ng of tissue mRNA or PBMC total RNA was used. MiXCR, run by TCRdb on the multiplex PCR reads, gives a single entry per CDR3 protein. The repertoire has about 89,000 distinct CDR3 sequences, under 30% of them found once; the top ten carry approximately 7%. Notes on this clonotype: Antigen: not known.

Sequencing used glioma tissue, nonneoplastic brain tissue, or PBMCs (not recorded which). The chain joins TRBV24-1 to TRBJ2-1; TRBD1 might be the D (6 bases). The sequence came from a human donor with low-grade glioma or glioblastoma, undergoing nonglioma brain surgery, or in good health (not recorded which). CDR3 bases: TGTGCCACCAGTGATTTAAGGCAGGGGTTTCCCTACAATGAGCAGTTCTTC. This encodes CATSDLRQGFPYNEQFF.